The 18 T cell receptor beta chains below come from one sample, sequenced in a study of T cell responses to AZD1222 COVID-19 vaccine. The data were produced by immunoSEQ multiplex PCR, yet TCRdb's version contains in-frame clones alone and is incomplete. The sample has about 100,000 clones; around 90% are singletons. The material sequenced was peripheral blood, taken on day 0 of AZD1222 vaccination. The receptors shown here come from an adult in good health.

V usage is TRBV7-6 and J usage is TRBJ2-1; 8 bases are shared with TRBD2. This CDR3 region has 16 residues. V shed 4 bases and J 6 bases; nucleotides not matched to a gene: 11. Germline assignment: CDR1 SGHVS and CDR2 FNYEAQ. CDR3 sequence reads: CASSSRLSGGPNEQFF. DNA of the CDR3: TGTGCCAGCAGCTCCAGACTATCGGGAGGGCCCAATGAGCAGTTCTTC.

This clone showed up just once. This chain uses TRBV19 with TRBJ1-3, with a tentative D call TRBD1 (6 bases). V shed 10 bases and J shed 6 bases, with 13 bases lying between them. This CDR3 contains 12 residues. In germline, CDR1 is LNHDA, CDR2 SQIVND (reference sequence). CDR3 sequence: CATYRAPNTIYF. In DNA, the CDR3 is TGTGCCACCTACAGGGCTCCAAACACCATATATTTT.

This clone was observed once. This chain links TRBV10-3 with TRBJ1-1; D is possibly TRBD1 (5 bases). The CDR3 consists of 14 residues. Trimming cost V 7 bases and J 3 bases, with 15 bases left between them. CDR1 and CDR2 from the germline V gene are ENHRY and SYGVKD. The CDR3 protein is CAITQGDGDTEAFF. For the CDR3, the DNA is TGTGCCATCACCCAAGGGGACGGGGACACTGAAGCTTTCTTT.

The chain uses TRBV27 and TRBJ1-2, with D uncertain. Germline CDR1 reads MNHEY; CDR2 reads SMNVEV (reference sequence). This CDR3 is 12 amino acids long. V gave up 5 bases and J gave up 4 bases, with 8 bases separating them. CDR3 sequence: CASSLRSYGYTF. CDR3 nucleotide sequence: TGTGCCAGCAGTCTTCGTTCCTATGGCTACACCTTC.

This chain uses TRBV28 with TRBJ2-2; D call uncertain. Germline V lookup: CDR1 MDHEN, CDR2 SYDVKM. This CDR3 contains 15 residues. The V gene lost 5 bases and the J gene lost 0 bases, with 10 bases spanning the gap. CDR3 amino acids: CASSENSPNTGELFF. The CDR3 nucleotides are TGTGCCAGCAGTGAGAACAGTCCGAACACCGGGGAGCTGTTTTTT.

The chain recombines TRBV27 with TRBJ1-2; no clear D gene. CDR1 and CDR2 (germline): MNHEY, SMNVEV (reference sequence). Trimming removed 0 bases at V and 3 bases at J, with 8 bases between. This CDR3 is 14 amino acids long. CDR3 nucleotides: TGTGCCAGCAGTTTATCTGGCAGGCACTATGGCTACACCTTC. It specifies CASSLSGRHYGYTF.

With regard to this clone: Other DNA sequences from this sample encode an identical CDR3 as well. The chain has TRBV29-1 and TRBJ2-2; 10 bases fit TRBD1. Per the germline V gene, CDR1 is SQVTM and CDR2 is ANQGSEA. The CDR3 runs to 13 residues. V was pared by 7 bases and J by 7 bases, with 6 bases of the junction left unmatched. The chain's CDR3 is CSAGTGDGGELFF. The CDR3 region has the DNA TGCAGCGCCGGGACAGGGGATGGCGGGGAGCTGTTTTTT.

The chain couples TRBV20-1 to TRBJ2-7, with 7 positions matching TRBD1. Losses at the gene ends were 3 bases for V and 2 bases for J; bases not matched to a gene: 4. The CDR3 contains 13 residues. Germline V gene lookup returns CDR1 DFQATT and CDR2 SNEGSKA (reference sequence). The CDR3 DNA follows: TGCAGTGCTAGTCAGGACAGGCCCTACGAGCAGTACTTC. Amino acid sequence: CSASQDRPYEQYF.

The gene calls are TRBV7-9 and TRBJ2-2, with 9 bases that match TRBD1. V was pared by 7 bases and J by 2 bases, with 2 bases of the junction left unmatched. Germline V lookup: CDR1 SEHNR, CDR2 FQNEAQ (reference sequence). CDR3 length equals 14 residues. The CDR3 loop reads CASKTGGNTGELFF. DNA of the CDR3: TGTGCCAGCAAAACAGGGGGCAACACCGGGGAGCTGTTTTTT.

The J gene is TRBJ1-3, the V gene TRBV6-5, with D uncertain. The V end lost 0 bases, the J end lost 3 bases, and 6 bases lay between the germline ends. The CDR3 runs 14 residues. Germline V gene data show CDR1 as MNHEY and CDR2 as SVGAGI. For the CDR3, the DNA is TGTGCCAGCAGTTACTCGAAGGGTGGAAACACCATATATTTT. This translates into CASSYSKGGNTIYF.

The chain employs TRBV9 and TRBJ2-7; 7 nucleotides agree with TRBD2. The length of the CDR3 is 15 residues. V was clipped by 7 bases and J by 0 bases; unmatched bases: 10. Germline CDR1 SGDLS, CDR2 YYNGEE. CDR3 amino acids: CASSVGREISYEQYF. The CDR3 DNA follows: TGTGCCAGCTCCGTTGGGCGGGAGATCTCCTACGAGCAGTACTTC.

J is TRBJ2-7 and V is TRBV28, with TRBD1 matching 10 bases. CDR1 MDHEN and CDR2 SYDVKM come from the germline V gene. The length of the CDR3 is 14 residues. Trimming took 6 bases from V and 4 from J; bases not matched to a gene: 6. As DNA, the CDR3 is TGTGCCAGCAGCCGACAGGGGGCGCGGTACGAGCAGTACTTC. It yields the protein CASSRQGARYEQYF.

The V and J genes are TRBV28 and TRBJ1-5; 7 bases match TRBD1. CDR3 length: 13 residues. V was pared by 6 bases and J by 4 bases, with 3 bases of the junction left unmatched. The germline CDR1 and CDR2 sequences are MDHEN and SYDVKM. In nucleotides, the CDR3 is TGTGCCAGCAGGACACAGGGGAATCAGCCCCAGCATTTT. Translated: CASRTQGNQPQHF.

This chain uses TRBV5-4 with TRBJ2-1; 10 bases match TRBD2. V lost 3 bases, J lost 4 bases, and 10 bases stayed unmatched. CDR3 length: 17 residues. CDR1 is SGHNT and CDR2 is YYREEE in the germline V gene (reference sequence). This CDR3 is CASSWGSGTSEYNEQFF. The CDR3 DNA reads TGTGCCAGCAGCTGGGGCTCCGGGACTAGCGAGTACAATGAGCAGTTCTTC.

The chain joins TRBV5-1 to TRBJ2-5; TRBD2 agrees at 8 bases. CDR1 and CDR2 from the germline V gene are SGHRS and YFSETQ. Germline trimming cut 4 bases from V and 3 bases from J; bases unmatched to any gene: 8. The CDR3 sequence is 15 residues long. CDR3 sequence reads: CASSPTPGGEETQYF. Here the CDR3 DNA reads TGCGCCAGCAGCCCCACACCGGGGGGGGAAGAGACCCAGTACTTC.

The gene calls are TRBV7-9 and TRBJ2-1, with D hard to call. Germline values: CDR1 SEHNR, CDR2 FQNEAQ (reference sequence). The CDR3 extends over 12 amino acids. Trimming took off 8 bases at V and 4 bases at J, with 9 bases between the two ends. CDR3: CASSGLYNEQFF. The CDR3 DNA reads TGTGCCAGCTCGGGCCTATACAATGAGCAGTTCTTC.

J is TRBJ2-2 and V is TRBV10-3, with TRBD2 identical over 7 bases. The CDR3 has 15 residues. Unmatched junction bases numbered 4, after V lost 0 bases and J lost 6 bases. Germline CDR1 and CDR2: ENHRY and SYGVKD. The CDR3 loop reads CAISESREGPGELFF. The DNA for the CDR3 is TGTGCCATCAGTGAGTCGAGGGAGGGCCCCGGGGAGCTGTTTTTT.

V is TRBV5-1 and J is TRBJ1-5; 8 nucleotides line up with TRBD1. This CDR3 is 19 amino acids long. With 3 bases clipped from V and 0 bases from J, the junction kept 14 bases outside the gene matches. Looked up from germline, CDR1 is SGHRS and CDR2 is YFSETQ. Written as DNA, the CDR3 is TGCGCCAGCAGCTCCTTACCGGGACAGGTTCCTTATAGCAATCAGCCCCAGCATTTT. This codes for CASSSLPGQVPYSNQPQHF.